A selection of T cell receptor beta chains follows, all from one sample in a study of blood T cell repertoires in COVID-19. The protocol was immunoSEQ multiplex PCR, while the TCRdb copy is restricted to in-frame clones and leaves out a portion. Of about 210,000 clones in the sample, about 83% were seen once. The sample comprised peripheral blood. The receptors derive from a woman aged 45-60 years with acute or convalescent COVID-19. Each CDR3 is given with its conserved first and last residue. D genes are given only for firm matches. Rows give clone size only sometimes, using once, few, many, or a class for an expanded clone.

V gene: TRBV9
J gene: TRBJ2-5
clone size: .
D gene: .
CDR3 DNA: TGTGCCAGCAGCGTAGGATCGGGACAAGAGACCCAGTACTTC
CDR3 protein: CASSVGSGQETQYF

V gene: TRBV10-2
J gene: TRBJ2-5
clone size: .
D gene: TRBD2
CDR3 DNA: TGCGCCAGCAGTCCCCGCTCGGGGACTAGCGGGAGGGGGATTGGGGAGACCCAGTACTTC
CDR3 protein: CASSPRSGTSGRGIGETQYF

V gene: TRBV11-1
J gene: TRBJ1-5
clone size: .
D gene: .
CDR3 DNA: TGTGCCAGCAGCTTAGCGCGGGGTCAGCCCCAGCATTTT
CDR3 protein: CASSLARGQPQHF

V gene: TRBV10-2
J gene: TRBJ2-7
clone size: .
D gene: TRBD2
CDR3 DNA: TGCGCCAGCAGTGGGACTAGCGGGAGGTGGAACGAGCAGTACTTC
CDR3 protein: CASSGTSGRWNEQYF

V gene: TRBV9
J gene: TRBJ1-1
clone size: .
D gene: TRBD1
CDR3 DNA: TGTGCCAGCAGCATCGTAGGACAGGGAAACACTGAAGCTTTCTTT
CDR3 protein: CASSIVGQGNTEAFF

V gene: TRBV5-1
J gene: TRBJ2-1
clone size: .
D gene: .
CDR3 DNA: TGCGCCAGCAGCTTGAATAGTGGTTTCTATGAGCAGTTCTTC
CDR3 protein: CASSLNSGFYEQFF

V gene: TRBV24-1
J gene: TRBJ2-5
clone size: few
D gene: .
CDR3 DNA: TGTGCCACCAGTGACGAGGACAGAAGGGGCCAAGAGACCCAGTACTTC
CDR3 protein: CATSDEDRRGQETQYF

V gene: TRBV10-3
J gene: TRBJ1-1
clone size: .
D gene: .
CDR3 DNA: TGTGCCATCAGTGGTACAGGCCCGAACACTGAAGCTTTCTTT
CDR3 protein: CAISGTGPNTEAFF

V gene: TRBV27
J gene: TRBJ2-7
clone size: .
D gene: .
CDR3 DNA: TGTGCCAGCTCTAGGCAGGGGGGCCTGTATAGCTCCTACGAGCAGTACTTC
CDR3 protein: CASSRQGGLYSSYEQYF

V gene: TRBV9
J gene: TRBJ1-3
clone size: .
D gene: .
CDR3 DNA: TGTGCCAGCAGCGTAGCTATCGGGCAGGGGAGAGGAAACACCATATATTTT
CDR3 protein: CASSVAIGQGRGNTIYF

V gene: TRBV18
J gene: TRBJ1-1
clone size: .
D gene: .
CDR3 DNA: TGTGCCAGCTCCCTGTCGACACCAATGAACACTGAAGCTTTCTTT
CDR3 protein: CASSLSTPMNTEAFF

V gene: TRBV7-6
J gene: TRBJ1-2
clone size: .
D gene: .
CDR3 DNA: TGTGCCAGCAGCTTAGTCTCCGAGGCAGGGGCCTACACCTTC
CDR3 protein: CASSLVSEAGAYTF

V gene: TRBV5-1
J gene: TRBJ2-7
clone size: .
D gene: .
CDR3 DNA: TGCGCCAGCAGCTTGGGGGCAGAAAACTCCTACGAGCAGTACTTC
CDR3 protein: CASSLGAENSYEQYF

V gene: TRBV28
J gene: TRBJ1-2
clone size: .
D gene: .
CDR3 DNA: TGTGCCAGCAGTTTAGAACAGGGACGTGGCTACACCTTC
CDR3 protein: CASSLEQGRGYTF

V gene: TRBV7-6
J gene: TRBJ2-7
clone size: few
D gene: TRBD2
CDR3 DNA: TGTGCCAGCAGCCAAGGGGAGGGGTACGAGCAGTACTTC
CDR3 protein: CASSQGEGYEQYF

V gene: TRBV24-1
J gene: TRBJ2-5
clone size: .
D gene: TRBD2
CDR3 DNA: TGTGCCACCAGTGAGATAGGAGGGACTAAAGAGACCCAGTACTTC
CDR3 protein: CATSEIGGTKETQYF

V gene: TRBV27
J gene: TRBJ1-1
clone size: .
D gene: TRBD1
CDR3 DNA: TGTGCCAGCAGTTTTTATGGACAGGGGGCCATGAACACTGAAGCTTTCTTT
CDR3 protein: CASSFYGQGAMNTEAFF

V gene: TRBV24-1
J gene: TRBJ2-3
clone size: once
D gene: TRBD1
CDR3 DNA: TGTGCCACCAGGAACGGACAGGACACAGATACGCAGTATTTT
CDR3 protein: CATRNGQDTDTQYF

V gene: TRBV6-4
J gene: TRBJ2-3
clone size: .
D gene: .
CDR3 DNA: TGTGCCAGCAGTGGAACGGGCTTGTCAGGGGATACGCAGTATTTT
CDR3 protein: CASSGTGLSGDTQYF

V gene: TRBV7-6
J gene: TRBJ2-2
clone size: few
D gene: .
CDR3 DNA: TGTGCCAGCAGCGCGACGGGGTTTGGCACCGGGGAGCTGTTTTTT
CDR3 protein: CASSATGFGTGELFF

V gene: TRBV27
J gene: TRBJ1-2
clone size: .
D gene: TRBD1
CDR3 DNA: TGTGCCAGCAGTTTTCGACAGGGCTATGGCTACACCTTC
CDR3 protein: CASSFRQGYGYTF

V gene: TRBV24-1
J gene: TRBJ1-5
clone size: .
D gene: TRBD1
CDR3 DNA: TGTGCCACCAGTGCGGGACAGGGTCATCAGCCCCAGCATTTT
CDR3 protein: CATSAGQGHQPQHF

V gene: TRBV14
J gene: TRBJ2-3
clone size: .
D gene: TRBD2
CDR3 DNA: TGTGCCAGCAGCCCACTAGCGGCTGCAGGAGATACGCAGTATTTT
CDR3 protein: CASSPLAAAGDTQYF

V gene: TRBV7-3
J gene: TRBJ1-2
clone size: .
D gene: .
CDR3 DNA: TGTGCCAGCAGCCGGGGCCAGGGGCCGGGCTATGGCTACACCTTC
CDR3 protein: CASSRGQGPGYGYTF

V gene: TRBV24-1
J gene: TRBJ2-1
clone size: .
D gene: .
CDR3 DNA: TGTGCCACCAGTGACACCCCGGGACTTAGGGCCTCCTACAATGAGCAGTTCTTC
CDR3 protein: CATSDTPGLRASYNEQFF

V gene: TRBV6-1
J gene: TRBJ1-5
clone size: .
D gene: .
CDR3 DNA: TGTGCCAGCAGTGAGGCGGGGGCCGGACAGCCCCAGCATTTT
CDR3 protein: CASSEAGAGQPQHF

V gene: TRBV7-6
J gene: TRBJ1-1
clone size: .
D gene: TRBD1
CDR3 DNA: TGTGCCAGCAGCCTCTTCGCAGGGGGGCGGACTGAAGCTTTCTTT
CDR3 protein: CASSLFAGGRTEAFF

V gene: TRBV5-1
J gene: TRBJ2-5
clone size: .
D gene: TRBD1
CDR3 DNA: TGCGCCAGCAGCCCCGGGACAGCGACGATGGAGACCCAGTACTTC
CDR3 protein: CASSPGTATMETQYF

V gene: TRBV27
J gene: TRBJ1-5
clone size: .
D gene: .
CDR3 DNA: TGTGCCAGCAGTTCTGTTTTCGGAGGGGTTCGGCAGCCCCAGCATTTT
CDR3 protein: CASSSVFGGVRQPQHF

V gene: TRBV27
J gene: TRBJ2-7
clone size: .
D gene: TRBD2
CDR3 DNA: TGTGCCAGCAGTTCCCTACTAGCGGGAAGTATCTACGAGCAGTACTTC
CDR3 protein: CASSSLLAGSIYEQYF

V gene: TRBV30
J gene: TRBJ2-5
clone size: .
D gene: TRBD2
CDR3 DNA: TGTGCCTGGACGACCGGGGGGAGGGAGACCCAGTACTTC
CDR3 protein: CAWTTGGRETQYF

V gene: TRBV7-2
J gene: TRBJ2-7
clone size: .
D gene: TRBD2
CDR3 DNA: TGTGCCAGCAGCTTAGGTAGCGGGAGGAACGAGCAGTACTTC
CDR3 protein: CASSLGSGRNEQYF

V gene: TRBV7-3
J gene: TRBJ2-1
clone size: .
D gene: TRBD2
CDR3 DNA: TGTGCCAGCAGCTTATGGACTAGCGCGTACAATGAGCAGTTCTTC
CDR3 protein: CASSLWTSAYNEQFF

V gene: TRBV28
J gene: TRBJ2-7
clone size: .
D gene: .
CDR3 DNA: TGTGCCAGCAGTTTACGCCAGGGCGAGCAGTACTTC
CDR3 protein: CASSLRQGEQYF

V gene: TRBV3-1/TRBV3-2
J gene: TRBJ2-1
clone size: .
D gene: TRBD2
CDR3 DNA: TGTGCCAGCAGCCAGACTAGCTCCGGCTCCTACAATGAGCAGTTCTTC
CDR3 protein: CASSQTSSGSYNEQFF

V gene: TRBV24-1
J gene: TRBJ2-2
clone size: .
D gene: .
CDR3 DNA: TGTGCCACCAGAGCGGGACATCTCACCGGGGAGCTGTTTTTT
CDR3 protein: CATRAGHLTGELFF

V gene: TRBV6-4
J gene: TRBJ2-3
clone size: .
D gene: TRBD1
CDR3 DNA: TGTGCCAGCAGAGGGGGCGGTGACACAGATACGCAGTATTTT
CDR3 protein: CASRGGGDTDTQYF

V gene: TRBV4-1
J gene: TRBJ1-2
clone size: .
D gene: .
CDR3 DNA: TGCGCCAGCAGCCAAGATGGTAACGGGGCTAACTATGGCTACACCTTC
CDR3 protein: CASSQDGNGANYGYTF

V gene: TRBV15
J gene: TRBJ1-5
clone size: .
D gene: TRBD1
CDR3 DNA: TGTGCCACCGGGACTGGGGGGACAGGGGACAGCAATCAGCCCCAGCATTTT
CDR3 protein: CATGTGGTGDSNQPQHF

V gene: TRBV18
J gene: TRBJ2-2
clone size: once
D gene: .
CDR3 DNA: TGTGCCAGCTCACTCAAGACCGGGGGGCCGGACACCGGGGAGCTGTTTTTT
CDR3 protein: CASSLKTGGPDTGELFF

V gene: TRBV29-1
J gene: TRBJ1-1
clone size: .
D gene: .
CDR3 DNA: TGCAGCGTTGAATCTCAGGGCTCCGAAGCTTTCTTT
CDR3 protein: CSVESQGSEAFF

V gene: TRBV15
J gene: TRBJ1-1
clone size: .
D gene: .
CDR3 DNA: TGTGCCTGCGACTCGGGGGGTAACACTGAAGCTTTCTTT
CDR3 protein: CACDSGGNTEAFF

V gene: TRBV27
J gene: TRBJ2-7
clone size: few
D gene: .
CDR3 DNA: TGTGCCAGCAGTTTCAACTACGAGCAGTACTTC
CDR3 protein: CASSFNYEQYF

V gene: TRBV11-2
J gene: TRBJ2-5
clone size: .
D gene: .
CDR3 DNA: TGTGCCAGCAGCTTAGATCTAACAGTCCAAGAGACCCAGTACTTC
CDR3 protein: CASSLDLTVQETQYF

V gene: TRBV5-8
J gene: TRBJ2-5
clone size: .
D gene: TRBD2
CDR3 DNA: TGTGCCAGCAGCCTGGGAATCACTAGCGGGAGGGCCGGGGAGACCCAGTACTTC
CDR3 protein: CASSLGITSGRAGETQYF

V gene: TRBV5-1
J gene: TRBJ1-3
clone size: .
D gene: .
CDR3 DNA: TGCGCCAGCAGCTTGGGGTCCCTAGAATGGCCTGGAAACACCATATATTTT
CDR3 protein: CASSLGSLEWPGNTIYF

V gene: TRBV19
J gene: TRBJ2-7
clone size: .
D gene: TRBD2
CDR3 DNA: TGTGCCAGTAGTATGGGACTAGCGGGAGAAGCCTACGAGCAGTACTTC
CDR3 protein: CASSMGLAGEAYEQYF

V gene: TRBV27
J gene: TRBJ1-1
clone size: .
D gene: TRBD1
CDR3 DNA: TGTGCCAGCACGGCAGGGGGGCCCCAGGGCACTGAAGCTTTCTTT
CDR3 protein: CASTAGGPQGTEAFF

V gene: TRBV2
J gene: TRBJ2-1
clone size: .
D gene: TRBD2
CDR3 DNA: TGTGCCAGCAGTATTAGCGGGAGGAGCAATGAGCAGTTCTTC
CDR3 protein: CASSISGRSNEQFF

V gene: TRBV2
J gene: TRBJ2-7
clone size: few
D gene: .
CDR3 DNA: TGTGCCAGCAAGGGGTCCGCTCAAGGCTACGAGCAGTACTTC
CDR3 protein: CASKGSAQGYEQYF

V gene: TRBV18
J gene: TRBJ2-7
clone size: .
D gene: TRBD2
CDR3 DNA: TGTGCCAGCTCTTTGACTAGCGGGAGGGCCACCGAGCAGTACTTC
CDR3 protein: CASSLTSGRATEQYF

V gene: TRBV19
J gene: TRBJ2-3
clone size: .
D gene: .
CDR3 DNA: TGTGCCAGTAGTAGCGGGGATTCATGGTATACCCCCCAGTATTTT
CDR3 protein: CASSSGDSWYTPQYF

V gene: TRBV14
J gene: TRBJ2-1
clone size: .
D gene: .
CDR3 DNA: TGTGCCAGCAGCCCGCCCGTACTCTCCGGAACTCTAGCCCCCAATGAGCAGTTCTTC
CDR3 protein: CASSPPVLSGTLAPNEQFF

V gene: TRBV27
J gene: TRBJ2-3
clone size: .
D gene: TRBD2
CDR3 DNA: TGTGCCAGCAGTTTTAGCGGGGCAGATACGCAGTATTTT
CDR3 protein: CASSFSGADTQYF

V gene: TRBV6-5
J gene: TRBJ1-2
clone size: .
D gene: .
CDR3 DNA: TGTGCCAGCAGAGGTTCGGGGGTCTATGGCTACACCTTC
CDR3 protein: CASRGSGVYGYTF

V gene: TRBV30
J gene: TRBJ1-2
clone size: .
D gene: TRBD1
CDR3 DNA: TGTGCCTGGAGTGTAAGGGACAGGACTAACTATGGCTACACCTTC
CDR3 protein: CAWSVRDRTNYGYTF